The rows below give T cell receptor beta chains drawn from one sample of a study of control samples from healthy donors and cancer patients. Clones were read by immunoSEQ multiplex PCR, and TCRdb kept only the in-frame ones, dropping some. Of around 180,000 clones listed, 88% were seen once; the top ten hold roughly 5.3%. Source material: blood. The source of these receptors is a woman in her twenties or thirties in good health. CDR3s leave out the opening cysteine and the closing phenylalanine or tryptophan. Each record gives: CDR3 length, J gene, V gene, CDR3 protein.

len: 13
j_gene: TRBJ1-3
v_gene: TRBV28
CDR3aa: ASSSLMGSGNTIY

len: 12
j_gene: TRBJ1-2
v_gene: TRBV5-1
CDR3aa: ASSLSTGVSGYT

len: 12
j_gene: TRBJ2-3
v_gene: TRBV28
CDR3aa: ASSPVAGVGTQY

len: 11
j_gene: TRBJ2-1
v_gene: TRBV12-3/TRBV12-4
CDR3aa: ASSLTASYEQF

len: 15
j_gene: TRBJ2-3
v_gene: TRBV29-1
CDR3aa: SVEDPIRGHSTDTQY

len: 11
j_gene: TRBJ1-2
v_gene: TRBV27
CDR3aa: ASSLGGAGGYT

len: 13
j_gene: TRBJ2-3
v_gene: TRBV5-1
CDR3aa: ASSLATGGTDTQY

len: 11
j_gene: TRBJ2-7
v_gene: TRBV5-1
CDR3aa: ASSVDTSLEQY

len: 11
j_gene: TRBJ2-5
v_gene: TRBV28
CDR3aa: ASSFSGAWAQY

len: 12
j_gene: TRBJ1-1
v_gene: TRBV7-9
CDR3aa: ASSGQGAPTEAF

len: 14
j_gene: TRBJ1-4
v_gene: TRBV5-4
CDR3aa: ASSLDSASTNEKLF

len: 14
j_gene: TRBJ2-3
v_gene: TRBV5-4
CDR3aa: ASSLVRSGGVDTQY

len: 9
j_gene: TRBJ2-4
v_gene: TRBV6-4
CDR3aa: AAGDENIQY

len: 13
j_gene: TRBJ2-1
v_gene: TRBV15
CDR3aa: ATSESSGGYNEQF

len: 15
j_gene: TRBJ2-2
v_gene: TRBV19
CDR3aa: ASSPRGSGRADGELF

len: 13
j_gene: TRBJ1-4
v_gene: TRBV7-2
CDR3aa: ASSLERATNEKLF

len: 9
j_gene: TRBJ2-2
v_gene: TRBV28
CDR3aa: ASSLTGELF

len: 12
j_gene: TRBJ2-7
v_gene: TRBV6-1
CDR3aa: ASSELGPYYEQY

len: 12
j_gene: TRBJ2-3
v_gene: TRBV30
CDR3aa: AWRKQGDRDTQY

len: 14
j_gene: TRBJ2-5
v_gene: TRBV5-1
CDR3aa: ASSSILDTASGTQY

len: 11
j_gene: TRBJ2-2
v_gene: TRBV3-1/TRBV3-2
CDR3aa: ASSPRSTGELF

len: 12
j_gene: TRBJ1-5
v_gene: TRBV9
CDR3aa: ASSAGNVNQPQH

len: 10
j_gene: TRBJ1-2
v_gene: TRBV12-3/TRBV12-4
CDR3aa: ASSFFATGYT

len: 11
j_gene: TRBJ1-2
v_gene: TRBV6-6
CDR3aa: ASSYGTNYGYT

len: 12
j_gene: TRBJ1-1
v_gene: TRBV15
CDR3aa: ATTRDRGLTEAF

len: 12
j_gene: TRBJ2-7
v_gene: TRBV19
CDR3aa: ASRGTGQAYEQY

len: 10
j_gene: TRBJ2-1
v_gene: TRBV30
CDR3aa: AWSSGRYEQF

len: 13
j_gene: TRBJ1-2
v_gene: TRBV6-5
CDR3aa: ASSKAARGGNGYT

len: 13
j_gene: TRBJ1-2
v_gene: TRBV5-6
CDR3aa: ASRLDSLLNYGYT

len: 11
j_gene: TRBJ2-5
v_gene: TRBV5-8
CDR3aa: ASKNRDQETQY

len: 12
j_gene: TRBJ2-5
v_gene: TRBV5-1
CDR3aa: ASSLGTVQETQY

len: 9
j_gene: TRBJ1-2
v_gene: TRBV29-1
CDR3aa: SVGQGAGYT

len: 11
j_gene: TRBJ2-7
v_gene: TRBV12-3/TRBV12-4
CDR3aa: ASSLGHSYEQY

len: 12
j_gene: TRBJ1-2
v_gene: TRBV19
CDR3aa: ASTLGPRNYGYT

len: 13
j_gene: TRBJ2-3
v_gene: TRBV7-2
CDR3aa: ASSLADVGGDTQY

len: 10
j_gene: TRBJ1-5
v_gene: TRBV12-3/TRBV12-4
CDR3aa: ASRATGMTQH

len: 12
j_gene: TRBJ2-2
v_gene: TRBV19
CDR3aa: ASNQFTNTGELF

len: 10
j_gene: TRBJ2-7
v_gene: TRBV11-2
CDR3aa: ASSVGAYEQY

len: 11
j_gene: TRBJ1-1
v_gene: TRBV12-5
CDR3aa: ASGNGQNTEAF

len: 13
j_gene: TRBJ2-7
v_gene: TRBV28
CDR3aa: ASSLFTSGSYEQY

len: 11
j_gene: TRBJ2-3
v_gene: TRBV27
CDR3aa: ASSFRRGDTQY

len: 14
j_gene: TRBJ1-5
v_gene: TRBV3-1/TRBV3-2
CDR3aa: ASSWDRVESNQPQH

len: 10
j_gene: TRBJ1-1
v_gene: TRBV29-1
CDR3aa: SVFRLNTEAF

len: 11
j_gene: TRBJ1-3
v_gene: TRBV15
CDR3aa: ATSQGSGDTIY

len: 11
j_gene: TRBJ2-1
v_gene: TRBV5-1
CDR3aa: ASSLAWANEQF

len: 13
j_gene: TRBJ2-2
v_gene: TRBV5-4
CDR3aa: ASSPTSGDTGELF

len: 16
j_gene: TRBJ2-5
v_gene: TRBV9
CDR3aa: ASTRGLAGGQNQETQY

len: 6
j_gene: TRBJ1-2
v_gene: TRBV10-1
CDR3aa: ASRDSF

len: 12
j_gene: TRBJ2-1
v_gene: TRBV20-1
CDR3aa: SASSQGPYNEQF

len: 12
j_gene: TRBJ1-6
v_gene: TRBV27
CDR3aa: ASSLYQGNSPLH

len: 13
j_gene: TRBJ2-1
v_gene: TRBV27
CDR3aa: ASSLKVAGVHEQF

len: 14
j_gene: TRBJ2-1
v_gene: TRBV7-9
CDR3aa: ASSSLGGGSYNEQF

len: 13
j_gene: TRBJ2-5
v_gene: TRBV11-3
CDR3aa: ASSPGTTGRETQY

len: 12
j_gene: TRBJ2-7
v_gene: TRBV9
CDR3aa: ASSPTGASYEQY

len: 11
j_gene: TRBJ1-6
v_gene: TRBV19
CDR3aa: ASSIKRASPLH